The 25 T cell receptor beta chains below were found in one sample sequenced in a study of blood T cells in healthy people across ages. A J-beta primer mix and a sample-barcoded 5' primer were used in a second PCR of about 7 to 12 cycles. TCRdb independently ran MiXCR on the 5' RACE reads; one entry per CDR3 protein. In the table there are 1.5 million to 2 million distinct CDR3 sequences, about 30% of which are singletons. Specimen: blood. All receptors derive from a woman aged 30 to 39 in good health.

The table lists this clonotype with many counts. The chain joins TRBV6-5 to TRBJ2-3; D unclear. The CDR3 covers 15 residues. Germline CDR1 is MNHEY and CDR2 is SVGAGI. Trimming stripped 0 bases from V and 1 base from J, with 8 bases between. The CDR3 nucleotides are TGTGCCAGCAGTTACTCTAACACTCGCACAGATACGCAGTATTTT. Protein sequence: CASSYSNTRTDTQYF.

CDR3 residues: CASGRDGGINEQFF. CDR3 sequence (DNA): TGTGCTAGTGGCCGTGACGGGGGGATCAATGAGCAGTTCTTC. The V gene is TRBV12-5, the J gene TRBJ2-1; 7 nucleotides line up with TRBD2. The ends lost 6 bases at V and 6 bases at J; junction bases unmatched: 8. Germline CDR1 LGHNT, CDR2 FRNRAP. The CDR3 contains 14 residues.

This chain links TRBV7-9 with TRBJ2-5; TRBD2 matches 7 bases. After removal of 4 bases from V and 4 bases from J, the junction contained 3 bases not matched to a gene. This CDR3 has 13 amino acids. Germline CDR1 reads SEHNR; CDR2 reads FQNEAQ (reference sequence). The CDR3 sequence is CASSSTSPETQYF. CDR3 sequence (DNA): TGTGCCAGCAGCTCGACTAGCCCAGAGACCCAGTACTTC.

The chain employs TRBV20-1 and TRBJ2-3; the match to TRBD2 covers 9 bases. The V and J ends lost 5 bases and 4 bases, in that order; junction bases with no gene match: 10. The germline CDR1 and CDR2 sequences are DFQATT and SNEGSKA (reference sequence). The CDR3 has 15 residues. CDR3 DNA: TGCAGTGCTCTACGGACTAGCGACGGATCAGATACGCAGTATTTT. Translating it yields CSALRTSDGSDTQYF.

This clonotype was observed at least ten times. The genes are TRBV5-6 and TRBJ1-2; D is unclear. V lost 0 bases, J lost 2 bases, and 8 bases lay in between. Germline CDR1 reads SGHDT; CDR2 reads YYEEEE. CDR3 length: 14 residues. CDR3 DNA: TGTGCCAGCAGCTTGGTCTCCGGGAACTATGGCTACACCTTC. Translated: CASSLVSGNYGYTF.

This clonotype was seen at least ten times. The V gene is TRBV11-2, the J gene TRBJ2-5, with D unresolved. This CDR3 has 14 amino acids. With 5 bases removed from V and 2 bases from J, the gap between germline ends came to 12 bases. Germline V lookup: CDR1 SGHAT, CDR2 FQNNGV. CDR3 residues: CASSPRFGQETQYF. The CDR3 DNA is TGTGCCAGCAGCCCGCGGTTCGGACAAGAGACCCAGTACTTC.

This clonotype showed up many times. The rearrangement links TRBV9 to TRBJ1-2; no clear D gene. Germline CDR1 SGDLS, CDR2 YYNGEE. Trimming removed 2 bases from V and 4 bases from J, with 9 bases in between. The CDR3 sequence is 13 residues long. The CDR3, as DNA: TGTGCCAGCAGCGTTTCGCAGGTCTATGGCTACACCTTC. This gives the protein CASSVSQVYGYTF.

This clonotype was seen a few times. This chain uses TRBV9 with TRBJ1-1; no reliable D call. Trimming pared 1 base from V and 4 bases from J, leaving 8 bases between. The CDR3 sequence is 13 residues long. The germline CDR1 and CDR2 sequences are SGDLS and YYNGEE. The CDR3 region has the DNA TGTGCCAGCAGCGTAACCCGGGGCACTGAAGCTTTCTTT. Protein sequence: CASSVTRGTEAFF. The entire variable domain, with the rest obtained from reference TRBV9 and TRBJ1-1, is as follows: DSGVTQTPKHLITATGQRVTLRCSPRSGDLSVYWYQQSLDQGLQFLIQYYNGEERAKGNILERFSAQQFPDLHSELNLSSLELGDSALYFCASSVTRGTEAFFGQGTRLTVV.

This clonotype was detected many times. In nucleotides, the CDR3 is TGCAGTGCTAAAACCCTGAGGGAGACCCAGTACTTC. Its protein is CSAKTLRETQYF. The V call is TRBV20-1, the J call TRBJ2-5; D is unclear. V was trimmed by 4 bases and J by 5 bases, leaving 11 bases between them. This CDR3 has 12 amino acids. The germline V gene encodes CDR1 DFQATT and CDR2 SNEGSKA (reference sequence).

This clonotype has only a few counts. This chain uses TRBV15 with TRBJ1-1; D not certain. This CDR3 spans 13 amino acids. Trimming removed 7 bases at V and 0 bases at J, with 9 bases between. Germline loops: CDR1 LNHNV, CDR2 YYDKDF (reference sequence). The CDR3 DNA reads as TGTGCCACCACCGACACCTTGAACACTGAAGCTTTCTTT. Its translation is CATTDTLNTEAFF.

This clonotype has only one observation. The junction and the germline gene differ at one end; a read error may be behind it. J is TRBJ1-5 and V is TRBV7-2; no firm D call. Germline V gene data show CDR1 as SGHTA and CDR2 as FQGNSA. The CDR3 has 15 residues. This CDR3 is CASNLSTQGNQPQHF. Written as DNA, the CDR3 is TGTGCCAGCAACTTAAGTACCCAAGGCAATCAGCCCCAGCATTTT.

The chain uses TRBV10-3 and TRBJ1-2, with D perhaps TRBD1 (6 bases). CDR1 and CDR2 from the germline V gene are ENHRY and SYGVKD. Between the trimmed V and J ends, which lost 8 bases and 2 bases, there was a span of 15 bases. This CDR3 spans 14 amino acids. CDR3 amino acids: CAIRGGDTNYGYTF. DNA for the CDR3: TGTGCCATCCGGGGGGGGGACACGAACTATGGCTACACCTTC.

The gene calls are TRBV5-1 and TRBJ2-3, with 7 positions matching TRBD2. After removal of 6 bases from V and 6 bases from J, the junction contained 7 bases not matched to a gene. Germline values: CDR1 SGHRS, CDR2 YFSETQ. The CDR3 totals 13 residues. Here the CDR3 reads CASTTTSPDTQYF. The CDR3 coding sequence is TGCGCCAGCACTACGACTAGCCCCGATACGCAGTATTTT.

A single count supports this clonotype. One end of the junction does not line up with germline, which may come from a read error. The rearrangement uses TRBV20-1 and TRBJ2-6; TRBD1 is a possible D gene (5 bases). The germline CDR1 and CDR2 sequences are DFQATT and SNEGSKA (reference sequence). The CDR3 has 13 residues. The CDR3 sequence: CSAPNSGANVLAF. The DNA for the CDR3 is TGCAGTGCTCCCAACTCTGGGGCCAACGTCCTGGCTTTC.

The rearrangement uses TRBV7-9 and TRBJ2-1, with TRBD1 matching 8 bases. This CDR3 region has 16 residues. Germline CDR1 is SEHNR and CDR2 is FQNEAQ (reference sequence). V lost 10 bases to trimming and J lost 8 bases; unmatched junction nucleotides: 19. The CDR3 is CATARGGRGRIDEQFF. The CDR3 nucleotides are TGTGCCACCGCCCGGGGTGGCAGGGGGCGAATCGATGAGCAGTTCTTC.

The chain is built from TRBV11-3 and TRBJ2-1; D ambiguous. The CDR3 spans 15 residues. Germline assignment: CDR1 SGHNT and CDR2 YENEEA. Trimming shortened V by 4 bases and J by 2 bases, and 12 bases separated the two germline ends. The CDR3 here is CASSSILGTYNEQFF. CDR3 coding DNA: TGTGCCAGCAGCTCCATACTGGGTACCTACAATGAGCAGTTCTTC.

The CDR3 reads CATSREGRGSNQPQHF. The CDR3 DNA follows: TGTGCCACCAGCAGAGAGGGGCGGGGGAGCAATCAGCCCCAGCATTTT. The V and J genes are TRBV15 and TRBJ1-5; D may be TRBD1 (5 bases). Per the germline V gene, CDR1 is LNHNV and CDR2 is YYDKDF (reference sequence). The CDR3 sequence is 16 residues long. Trimming took 0 bases from V and 1 from J, leaving 10 bases between them.

This clonotype has only a few counts. The chain carries TRBV20-1 and TRBJ1-5; D is unclear. Germline V CDR1 and CDR2: DFQATT, SNEGSKA (reference sequence). CDR3 length equals 16 residues. The V end was cut by 1 base, the J end by 1 base, with 14 bases between. The CDR3, as DNA: TGCAGTGCTAGAGCCTCCGGGGAAAGAAGCAATCAGCCCCAGCATTTT. Its protein product is CSARASGERSNQPQHF.

The rearrangement links TRBV21-1 to TRBJ1-4; the DNA was not used to check the table's D call, TRBD1. TRBV21-1 is a pseudogene locus. This CDR3 is built from 14 residues. The CDR3 sequence is CASSIRQGGEKLFF. Written as DNA, the CDR3 is TGTGCCAGCAGCATACGACAGGGGGGTGAAAAACTGTTTTTT.

J is TRBJ2-7 and V is TRBV6-1, with 11 positions matching TRBD1. The J segment lost 6 bases and the V segment lost 2 bases, leaving 6 bases of the junction unmatched. This CDR3 has 15 amino acids. Germline lookup yields CDR1 MNHNS and CDR2 SASEGT. CDR3 in amino acids: CASSELGTGGGEQYF. For the CDR3, the DNA is TGTGCCAGCAGTGAATTGGGGACAGGGGGAGGCGAGCAGTACTTC.

In its sample, this clonotype was seen once. J is TRBJ1-2 and V is TRBV18; perhaps TRBD1 as D (6 bases). V lost 5 bases, J lost 0 bases, and 16 bases lay in between. CDR1 and CDR2 (germline): KGHSH, LQKENI. CDR3 length equals 16 residues. The CDR3 protein is CASSSPQGSPNYGYTF. CDR3 bases: TGTGCCAGCTCATCTCCACAGGGATCCCCTAACTATGGCTACACCTTC.

The chain couples TRBV9 to TRBJ1-2; D gene ambiguous. Per germline, CDR1 SGDLS and CDR2 YYNGEE. V was pared by 0 bases and J by 7 bases, with 13 bases between. The CDR3 runs to 14 residues. CDR3 nucleotides: TGTGCCAGCAGCGTAGCTCAGGTCGGATCTGGCTACACCTTC. This gives the protein CASSVAQVGSGYTF.

This clonotype was seen more than once but under ten times. The CDR3 reads CASSLLSEGVEQYF. The CDR3 bases are TGTGCCAGCAGTCTCCTCAGCGAGGGTGTCGAGCAGTACTTC. The chain joins TRBV6-6 to TRBJ2-7; TRBD2 might be the D (5 bases). CDR3 size: 14 residues. Germline V gene data show CDR1 as MNHNY and CDR2 as SVGAGI (reference sequence). V lost 5 bases and J 6 bases, leaving 17 bases between the germline ends.

This rearrangement joins TRBV27 to TRBJ1-5; no clear D gene. The CDR3 totals 13 residues. CDR1 is MNHEY and CDR2 is SMNVEV in the germline V gene (reference sequence). Trimming removed 3 bases at V and 4 bases at J, with 7 bases between. The CDR3 spells CASSFDQNQPQHF. The CDR3, as DNA: TGTGCCAGCAGTTTTGACCAGAATCAGCCCCAGCATTTT.

This chain connects TRBV20-1 to TRBJ2-3; TRBD2 matches 15 bases. This CDR3 has 16 residues. V was clipped by 6 bases and J by 5 bases; unmatched bases: 9. Germline assignment: CDR1 DFQATT and CDR2 SNEGSKA (reference sequence). The CDR3, as DNA: TGCAGTGCCCGAAACACGGGACTAGCGGGAGGAGATACGCAGTATTTT. The encoded protein is CSARNTGLAGGDTQYF.